This TCR beta chain was identified in a study of OX40 agonist ivuxolimab in advanced cancers. Study summary: The patients received ivuxolimab by intravenous route every 2 weeks at 0.01 to 10 mg/kg.

The method was immunoSEQ multiplex PCR; TCRdb's version includes in-frame clones alone and lacks a portion of them. The sample consists of roughly 15,000 clones, 65% to 80% of them appearing once. Systemic immunosuppression or autoimmune disease history was grounds to exclude patients. The CDR3 has 17 residues. Germline CDR1 reads LNHDA; CDR2 reads SQIVND (reference sequence). V lost 8 bases, J lost 3 bases, and 13 bases stayed unmatched. The chain combines TRBV19 with TRBJ2-2, with 9 positions matching TRBD2. The source material was CD4+ or CD8+ T cells sorted from blood, sampled in a trial of the OX40 agonist ivuxolimab. The sequence derives from an adult with an advanced solid tumor such as melanoma, head and neck, liver or kidney cancer. DNA of the CDR3: TGTGCCAGTGCCGGGACTAGCACGTCGGTTTACACCGGGGAGCTGTTTTTT. This codes for CASAGTSTSVYTGELFF.